These T cell receptor beta chains were read from a single sample in a study of CD4 T cells in relation to SARS-CoV-2 and coronaviruses. Here immunoSEQ multiplex PCR was the method, and the copy in TCRdb shows in-frame clones only, minus some. The data hold about 60,000 clones, with roughly nine tenths observed a single time. Specimen: naive CD4+ T cells from PBMCs. The origin of the receptors is an adult with COVID-19. Each CDR3 is given with its conserved first and last residue. The D gene is left open where the match is weak. Some rows have no size entry. The others give once, few or many, or a class for an expanded clone.

V gene: TRBV28; D gene: -; clone size: few; J gene: TRBJ1-5; CDR3 DNA: TGTGCCAGCAGTTTATTTATGGGTGGGGGTAGCAATCAGCCCCAGCATTTT; CDR3 protein: CASSLFMGGGSNQPQHF
V gene: TRBV2; D gene: -; clone size: -; J gene: TRBJ2-1; CDR3 DNA: TGTGCCAGCAGCCTCTTATGGCAGTTCTTC; CDR3 protein: CASSLLWQFF
V gene: TRBV5-8; D gene: -; clone size: -; J gene: TRBJ2-5; CDR3 DNA: TGTGCCAGCAGCTTCGAACGGGGGGCGGTCGAGACCCAGTACTTC; CDR3 protein: CASSFERGAVETQYF
V gene: TRBV19; D gene: -; clone size: -; J gene: TRBJ2-1; CDR3 DNA: TGTGCCAGTAGGCTACAGGGAAGTGGTGTTAATGAGCAGTTCTTC; CDR3 protein: CASRLQGSGVNEQFF
V gene: TRBV5-4; D gene: -; clone size: -; J gene: TRBJ2-3; CDR3 DNA: TGTGCCAGCAGCTTGTTTTTGGCAGATACGCAGTATTTT; CDR3 protein: CASSLFLADTQYF
V gene: TRBV5-4; D gene: -; clone size: -; J gene: TRBJ1-1; CDR3 DNA: TGTGCCAGCAGCTGGACAGCCACGAACACTGAAGCTTTCTTT; CDR3 protein: CASSWTATNTEAFF
V gene: TRBV29-1; D gene: -; clone size: -; J gene: TRBJ1-1; CDR3 DNA: TGCAGCGTTGAAGATGCCCGGACGGACAACACTGAAGCTTTCTTT; CDR3 protein: CSVEDARTDNTEAFF
V gene: TRBV27; D gene: -; clone size: -; J gene: TRBJ1-1; CDR3 DNA: TGTGCCAGCAGTTTATTCCCCAATATTCCGGAAGCTTTCTTT; CDR3 protein: CASSLFPNIPEAFF
V gene: TRBV9; D gene: TRBD1; clone size: few; J gene: TRBJ1-6; CDR3 DNA: TGTGCCAGCAGCGTCGAGACAGGGGAGAATTCACCCCTCCACTTT; CDR3 protein: CASSVETGENSPLHF
V gene: TRBV5-1; D gene: -; clone size: -; J gene: TRBJ1-4; CDR3 DNA: TGCGCCAGCAGCGAAGGGGTCGGAGATGAAAAACTGTTTTTT; CDR3 protein: CASSEGVGDEKLFF
V gene: TRBV5-4; D gene: TRBD1; clone size: -; J gene: TRBJ2-7; CDR3 DNA: TGTGCCAGCACCTTAGTAGGGACAGGGACAGGCGAGCAGTACTTC; CDR3 protein: CASTLVGTGTGEQYF
V gene: TRBV7-3; D gene: -; clone size: -; J gene: TRBJ2-5; CDR3 DNA: TGTGCCAGCAGCTTACTGGGGGAGACCCAGTACTTC; CDR3 protein: CASSLLGETQYF
V gene: TRBV28; D gene: -; clone size: once; J gene: TRBJ1-2; CDR3 DNA: TGTGCCAGCAGTGATTACTATGGCTACACCTTC; CDR3 protein: CASSDYYGYTF
V gene: TRBV5-4; D gene: -; clone size: -; J gene: TRBJ2-1; CDR3 DNA: TGTGCCAGCGGGCAGGGCTACTACAATGAGCAGTTCTTC; CDR3 protein: CASGQGYYNEQFF
V gene: TRBV20-1; D gene: TRBD2; clone size: -; J gene: TRBJ2-5; CDR3 DNA: TGCAGTGCTAGTTTTGCAGCGGGAGGTCGGGGAGAGACCCAGTACTTC; CDR3 protein: CSASFAAGGRGETQYF
V gene: TRBV11-2; D gene: -; clone size: -; J gene: TRBJ2-5; CDR3 DNA: TGTGCCAGCAGCTTAGGGGTAGGGGGTGGGCTTCTCCAAGAGACCCAGTACTTC; CDR3 protein: CASSLGVGGGLLQETQYF
V gene: TRBV19; D gene: -; clone size: -; J gene: TRBJ2-7; CDR3 DNA: TGTGCCAGTAGTATAGCCCCACTGATGGAGCAGTACTTC; CDR3 protein: CASSIAPLMEQYF
V gene: TRBV27; D gene: TRBD2; clone size: -; J gene: TRBJ2-1; CDR3 DNA: TGTGCCAGCAGTTTAAGACCCCCTAGCGGGAGCGCCAATGAGCAGTTCTTC; CDR3 protein: CASSLRPPSGSANEQFF
V gene: TRBV6-2/TRBV6-3; D gene: TRBD2; clone size: -; J gene: TRBJ2-2; CDR3 DNA: TGTGCCAGCAGTTACGCGGGAGGGGGAACCGGGGAGCTGTTTTTT; CDR3 protein: CASSYAGGGTGELFF
V gene: TRBV19; D gene: TRBD2; clone size: -; J gene: TRBJ2-7; CDR3 DNA: TGTGCCAGTACCCACTACAGAGTAGGGGTCCCCTTAGCGGGAGGGCCGTACGAGCAGTACTTC; CDR3 protein: CASTHYRVGVPLAGGPYEQYF
V gene: TRBV12-3/TRBV12-4; D gene: -; clone size: -; J gene: TRBJ1-5; CDR3 DNA: TGTGCCAGTTTGGCAGAGGGCAATCAGCCCCAGCATTTT; CDR3 protein: CASLAEGNQPQHF
V gene: TRBV9; D gene: -; clone size: -; J gene: TRBJ2-7; CDR3 DNA: TGTGCCAGCAGCGTAGGGGGTAACTATCCCTACGAGCAGTACTTC; CDR3 protein: CASSVGGNYPYEQYF
V gene: TRBV7-9; D gene: TRBD2; clone size: few; J gene: TRBJ2-1; CDR3 DNA: TGTGCCAGCAGCCCTTTGGGGAGGGCCGAAATTGAGCAGTTCTTC; CDR3 protein: CASSPLGRAEIEQFF
V gene: TRBV5-4; D gene: -; clone size: -; J gene: TRBJ1-5; CDR3 DNA: TGTGCCAGCAGCTTGCTAGGTCAGCCCCAGCATTTT; CDR3 protein: CASSLLGQPQHF
V gene: TRBV24-1; D gene: -; clone size: -; J gene: TRBJ1-2; CDR3 DNA: TGTGCCACCAGTGTCGAGGGTCGGGGCTACACCTTC; CDR3 protein: CATSVEGRGYTF
V gene: TRBV3-1/TRBV3-2; D gene: -; clone size: -; J gene: TRBJ1-1; CDR3 DNA: TGTGCCAGCAGCCAAGAGGAGGGAGCTTTCTTT; CDR3 protein: CASSQEEGAFF
V gene: TRBV27; D gene: -; clone size: -; J gene: TRBJ2-1; CDR3 DNA: TGTGCCAGCAGGTCCTCGGGGGCGGGGGTAAACAATGAGCAGTTCTTC; CDR3 protein: CASRSSGAGVNNEQFF
V gene: TRBV28; D gene: -; clone size: -; J gene: TRBJ2-4; CDR3 DNA: TGTGCCAGCAGTTACCGGGCCCCCTACATTCAGTACTTC; CDR3 protein: CASSYRAPYIQYF
V gene: TRBV7-6; D gene: -; clone size: -; J gene: TRBJ2-1; CDR3 DNA: TGTGCCAGCAGCTTAGCGCCTACGCAGGGAAACGGGGATGAGCAGTTCTTC; CDR3 protein: CASSLAPTQGNGDEQFF
V gene: TRBV29-1; D gene: TRBD1; clone size: -; J gene: TRBJ2-5; CDR3 DNA: TGCAGCTTCCGGGACAGGGCCAGCGGGACCCAGTACTTC; CDR3 protein: CSFRDRASGTQYF
V gene: TRBV6-2/TRBV6-3; D gene: -; clone size: -; J gene: TRBJ2-3; CDR3 DNA: TGTGCCAGCAGCCCGAGCAGGACTAGCACAGATACGCAGTATTTT; CDR3 protein: CASSPSRTSTDTQYF
V gene: TRBV6-5; D gene: -; clone size: -; J gene: TRBJ2-3; CDR3 DNA: TGTGCCAGCAGTTACTCTCCGGGGCTCACAGATACGCAGTATTTT; CDR3 protein: CASSYSPGLTDTQYF
V gene: TRBV7-7; D gene: TRBD2; clone size: -; J gene: TRBJ2-2; CDR3 DNA: TGTGCTAGCAGCTTAGTGAGCGGGAGCTTAACCGGGGAGCTGTTTTTT; CDR3 protein: CASSLVSGSLTGELFF
V gene: TRBV18; D gene: -; clone size: once; J gene: TRBJ2-1; CDR3 DNA: TGTGCCAGCTCACTCGTCCGAAGCTCCTACAATGAGCAGTTCTTC; CDR3 protein: CASSLVRSSYNEQFF
V gene: TRBV7-2; D gene: -; clone size: -; J gene: TRBJ2-3; CDR3 DNA: TGTGCCAGCAGCTTAGCGTTGTCTAGTAGCACAGATACGCAGTATTTT; CDR3 protein: CASSLALSSSTDTQYF
V gene: TRBV10-2; D gene: -; clone size: once; J gene: TRBJ2-7; CDR3 DNA: TGCGCCAGCAGTGACCGCGAGCAGTACTTC; CDR3 protein: CASSDREQYF
V gene: TRBV6-5; D gene: TRBD2; clone size: few; J gene: TRBJ2-7; CDR3 DNA: TGTGCCAGCAGACTCGTTCTAGCGGGAGTCTACGAGCAGTACTTC; CDR3 protein: CASRLVLAGVYEQYF
V gene: TRBV18; D gene: TRBD1; clone size: -; J gene: TRBJ1-2; CDR3 DNA: TGTGCCAGCTCACCGGACAGGGGAGTTGGCTACACCTTC; CDR3 protein: CASSPDRGVGYTF
V gene: TRBV7-2; D gene: -; clone size: -; J gene: TRBJ2-1; CDR3 DNA: TGTGCCAGCAGCTTAGCTAGCCGCCCCTACAATGAGCAGTTCTTC; CDR3 protein: CASSLASRPYNEQFF
V gene: TRBV30; D gene: -; clone size: -; J gene: TRBJ1-3; CDR3 DNA: TGTGCCTGGAGTCCCCGCGGATCCGGTGTTTCTGGAAACACCATATATTTT; CDR3 protein: CAWSPRGSGVSGNTIYF
V gene: TRBV30; D gene: -; clone size: -; J gene: TRBJ1-5; CDR3 DNA: TGTGCCTGGGGGTCAGAACATCAGCCCCAGCATTTT; CDR3 protein: CAWGSEHQPQHF